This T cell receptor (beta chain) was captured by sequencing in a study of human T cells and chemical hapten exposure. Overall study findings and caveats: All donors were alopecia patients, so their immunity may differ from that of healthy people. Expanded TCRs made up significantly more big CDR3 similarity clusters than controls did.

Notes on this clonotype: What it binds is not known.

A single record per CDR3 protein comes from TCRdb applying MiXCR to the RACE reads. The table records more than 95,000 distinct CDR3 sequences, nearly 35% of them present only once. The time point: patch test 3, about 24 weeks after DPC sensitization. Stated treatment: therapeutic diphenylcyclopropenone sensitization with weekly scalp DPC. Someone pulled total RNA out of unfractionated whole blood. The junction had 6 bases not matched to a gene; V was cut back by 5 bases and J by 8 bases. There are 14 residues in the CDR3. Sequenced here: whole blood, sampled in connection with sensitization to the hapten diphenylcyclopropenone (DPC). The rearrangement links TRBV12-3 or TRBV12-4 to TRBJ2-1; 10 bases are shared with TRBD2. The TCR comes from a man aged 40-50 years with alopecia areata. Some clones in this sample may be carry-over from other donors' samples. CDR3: CASSPSGRIYEQFF. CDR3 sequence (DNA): TGTGCCAGCAGTCCTAGCGGGAGAATATATGAGCAGTTCTTC.